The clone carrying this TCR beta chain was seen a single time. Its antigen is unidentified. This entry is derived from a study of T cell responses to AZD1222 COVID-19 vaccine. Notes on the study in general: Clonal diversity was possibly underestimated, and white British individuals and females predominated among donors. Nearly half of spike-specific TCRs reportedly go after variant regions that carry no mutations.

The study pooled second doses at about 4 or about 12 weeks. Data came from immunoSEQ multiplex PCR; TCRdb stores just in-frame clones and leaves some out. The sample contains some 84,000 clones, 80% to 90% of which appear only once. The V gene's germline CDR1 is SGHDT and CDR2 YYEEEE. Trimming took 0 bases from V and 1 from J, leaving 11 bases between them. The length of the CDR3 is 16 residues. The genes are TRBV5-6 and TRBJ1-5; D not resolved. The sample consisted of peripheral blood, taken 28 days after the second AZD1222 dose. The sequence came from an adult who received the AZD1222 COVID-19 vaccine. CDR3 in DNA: TGTGCCAGCAGCTTGGCCCTAGGGTCGAGCAATCAGCCCCAGCATTTT. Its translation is CASSLALGSSNQPQHF.